This T cell receptor (beta chain) is from a study of blood T cell repertoires in COVID-19. Germline-derived CDR1 and CDR2 are SGDLS and YYNGEE. The CDR3 sequence is 14 residues long. V shed 6 bases and J shed 1 base, with 13 bases lying between them. How the authors handled the data: Reference gene primer amplification in the assay estimated nucleated cell counts. The method was immunoSEQ multiplex PCR; TCRdb's version includes in-frame clones alone and lacks a portion of them. The D gene and trimming were derived from the DNA, and the V and J assignments and clone size from that table. The data show 70,000 or so clones, around 82% seen once.

The sequence derives from a human donor in a cohort sampled during active COVID-19. The chain has TRBV9 and TRBJ1-1, with D unclear. The sample was peripheral blood. The CDR3 DNA reads as TGTGCCAGCATGAGAGCAGGAGGGAACACTGAAGCTTTCTTT. Amino acids: CASMRAGGNTEAFF.